This is a list of T cell receptor beta chains from one sample in a study of response to subunit inactivated influenza vaccine. TCRdb redid the calling of the RT-PCR reads with MiXCR, one entry per CDR3 protein. The sample holds 700,000 to 800,000 distinct CDR3 sequences, about 18% seen once. Specimen: PBMCs from blood, collected roughly 5 days after vaccination. The receptor source for this set is a man over 45 who received an inactivated influenza vaccine. CDR3s include the opening cysteine and the closing phenylalanine or tryptophan. Fields, in order: CDR3 protein, V gene.

CDR3: CATSRDRDTQYF
V: TRBV15

CDR3: CASSFQGVYQETQYF
V: TRBV7-2

CDR3: CASSLGQGLNTIYF
V: TRBV12-3/TRBV12-4

CDR3: CSARVVSGANVLTF
V: TRBV20-1

CDR3: CASSLSGQDSRDHSPLHF
V: TRBV11-2

CDR3: CASIDWLNEQFF
V: TRBV6-6

CDR3: CASSAGGRGDNEQFF
V: TRBV6-1

CDR3: CASSYKRQGNTEAFF
V: TRBV6-5

CDR3: CSVALGQGFTDTQYF
V: TRBV29-1

CDR3: CASSPGLAGGISGDTQYF
V: TRBV11-2

CDR3: CASSQDQEGGSSYNEQFF
V: TRBV4-1

CDR3: CSVEGRMGEQFF
V: TRBV29-1

CDR3: CASGSQTGELFF
V: TRBV12-5

CDR3: CSARDSQTSMGGDTQYF
V: TRBV20-1

CDR3: CASSLALAAATDTQYF
V: TRBV5-1

CDR3: CASSNQGSKTGELFF
V: TRBV27

CDR3: CASSESGTLKETQYF
V: TRBV10-1

CDR3: CASSAPSGRPYEQYF
V: TRBV2

CDR3: CASSGFSGQRIYNEQFF
V: TRBV6-1

CDR3: CASSQDWAVETQYF
V: TRBV4-1

CDR3: CASSLSSGGGVDTQYF
V: TRBV12-3/TRBV12-4

CDR3: CASSPQGLAGVNEQYF
V: TRBV7-9

CDR3: CSASLDSRVGTQYF
V: TRBV20-1

CDR3: CASTREGQVNTEAFF
V: TRBV2

CDR3: CASSSGGGYGHQPQHF
V: TRBV5-5

CDR3: CASSFSPGQGFGSPYNEQFF
V: TRBV11-1

CDR3: CASSLDGISPLHF
V: TRBV5-5

CDR3: CASSRGQISHGTQYF
V: TRBV5-6

CDR3: CASSLGSGKSEAFF
V: TRBV7-9

CDR3: CASRPTGPSYEQYF
V: TRBV6-1

CDR3: CASSLEPVGAEAFF
V: TRBV7-8

CDR3: CASSQDQQVSDTQYF
V: TRBV4-2

CDR3: CASSRDRRNSYEQYF
V: TRBV19

CDR3: CASIQPGLADNEQFF
V: TRBV2

CDR3: CASSQGLSPGNTQYF
V: TRBV4-3

CDR3: CASTPDRGFTGELFF
V: TRBV28

CDR3: CSVEVRDQPYNEQFF
V: TRBV29-1

CDR3: CSVEVEFYNEQFF
V: TRBV29-1

CDR3: CASSYSYTWEQYF
V: TRBV6-6

CDR3: CASSLGRFRGETQYF
V: TRBV5-1

CDR3: CASSPGTEKQETQYF
V: TRBV18

CDR3: CASSEAWGTGSTDTQYF
V: TRBV25-1

CDR3: CSVEVAGRTDTQYF
V: TRBV29-1

CDR3: CATSLSGMAEQYF
V: TRBV6-2/TRBV6-3

CDR3: CASTPLAGPAFDF
V: TRBV12-3/TRBV12-4

CDR3: CASSLVVAQWYEQYF
V: TRBV5-5

CDR3: CASSYSIGGNTEAFF
V: TRBV6-5